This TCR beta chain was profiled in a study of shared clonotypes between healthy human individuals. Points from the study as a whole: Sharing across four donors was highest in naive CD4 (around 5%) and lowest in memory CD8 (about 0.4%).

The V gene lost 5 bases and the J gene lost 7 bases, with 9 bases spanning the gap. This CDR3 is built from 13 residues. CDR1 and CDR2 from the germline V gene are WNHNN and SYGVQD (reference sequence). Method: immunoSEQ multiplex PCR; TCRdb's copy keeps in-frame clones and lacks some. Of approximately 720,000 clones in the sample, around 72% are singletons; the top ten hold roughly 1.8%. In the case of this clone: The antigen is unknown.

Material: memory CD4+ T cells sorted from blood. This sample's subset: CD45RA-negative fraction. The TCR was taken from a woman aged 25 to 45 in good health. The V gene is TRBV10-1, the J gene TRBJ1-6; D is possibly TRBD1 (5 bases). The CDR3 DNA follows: TGCGCCAGCAGTACAGGATACAATTCACCCCTCCACTTT. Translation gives CASSTGYNSPLHF.